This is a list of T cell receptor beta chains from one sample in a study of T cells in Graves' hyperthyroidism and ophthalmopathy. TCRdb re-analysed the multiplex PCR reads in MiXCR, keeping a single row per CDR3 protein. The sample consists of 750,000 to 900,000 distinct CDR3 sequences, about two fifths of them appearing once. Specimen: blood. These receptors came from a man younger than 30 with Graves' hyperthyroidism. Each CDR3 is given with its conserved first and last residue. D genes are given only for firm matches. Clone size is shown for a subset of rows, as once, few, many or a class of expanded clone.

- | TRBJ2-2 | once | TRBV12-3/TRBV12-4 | CASSYSRGGELFF | TGTGCCAGCAGTTATAGTCGCGGCGGGGAGCTGTTTTTT
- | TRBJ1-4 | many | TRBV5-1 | CASSLGQGATNEKLFF | TGCGCCAGCAGCTTGGGGCAGGGCGCAACTAATGAAAAACTGTTTTTT
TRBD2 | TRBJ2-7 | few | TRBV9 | CASSSPSGLAGAPYEQYF | TGTGCCAGCAGCTCTCCCTCTGGACTAGCGGGAGCACCCTACGAGCAGTACTTC
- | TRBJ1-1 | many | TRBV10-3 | CAISSEVGTEAFF | TGTGCCATCAGTTCGGAAGTCGGCACTGAAGCTTTCTTT
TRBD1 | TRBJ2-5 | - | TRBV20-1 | CSARAQGAGETQYF | TGCAGTGCTAGGGCACAGGGGGCTGGAGAGACCCAGTACTTC
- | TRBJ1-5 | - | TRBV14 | CASSRTVQETQHF | TGTGCCAGCAGCCGGACAGTTCAAGAGACCCAGCATTTT
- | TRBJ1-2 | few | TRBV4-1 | CASSRVGADGYTF | TGCGCCAGCAGCCGGGTAGGGGCTGATGGCTACACCTTC
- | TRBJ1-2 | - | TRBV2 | CASSLASGIGGYTF | TGTGCCAGCAGCTTAGCGTCAGGGATAGGTGGCTACACCTTC
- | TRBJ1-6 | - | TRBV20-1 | CSAKSPDRGYSPLHF | TGCAGTGCTAAGAGCCCGGACAGAGGATATTCACCCCTCCACTTT
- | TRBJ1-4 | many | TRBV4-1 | CASSEPLTKEKLFF | TGCGCCAGCAGCGAACCCCTAACGAAGGAAAAACTGTTTTTT
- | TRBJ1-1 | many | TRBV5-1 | CASSDVERDEAFF | TGCGCCAGCAGCGATGTGGAGCGGGATGAAGCTTTCTTT
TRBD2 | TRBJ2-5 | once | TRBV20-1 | CSARETTSGGLETQYF | TGCAGTGCTAGAGAAACGACTAGCGGGGGGTTGGAGACCCAGTACTTC
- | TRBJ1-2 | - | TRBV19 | CASSPQGSGYTF | TGTGCCAGTTCTCCCCAAGGGAGTGGCTACACCTTC
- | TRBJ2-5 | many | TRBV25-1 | CASSVNQETQYF | TGTGCCAGCAGTGTCAACCAAGAGACCCAGTACTTC
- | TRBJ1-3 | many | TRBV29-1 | CSVKYRPGNTIYF | TGCAGCGTCAAATACAGGCCTGGAAACACCATATATTTT
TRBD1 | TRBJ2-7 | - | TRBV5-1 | CASSIDRGRPYEQYF | TGCGCCAGCAGCATCGACAGGGGACGTCCCTACGAGCAGTACTTC
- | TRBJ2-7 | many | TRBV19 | CASGLGGRYEQYF | TGTGCCAGCGGGCTGGGGGGCAGGTACGAGCAGTACTTC
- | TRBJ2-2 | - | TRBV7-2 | CASSLRGAVTGELFF | TGTGCCAGCAGCTTGAGGGGGGCTGTCACCGGGGAGCTGTTTTTT
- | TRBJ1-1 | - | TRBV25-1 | CASSDGYENTEAFF | TGTGCCAGCAGTGACGGTTACGAGAACACTGAAGCTTTCTTT
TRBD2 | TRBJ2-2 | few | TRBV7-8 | CASSGTGLAGGRTGELFF | TGTGCCAGCAGCGGCACGGGACTAGCGGGGGGGCGCACCGGGGAGCTGTTTTTT
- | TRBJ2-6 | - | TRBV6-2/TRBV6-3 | CASSIRAGGANVLTF | TGTGCCAGCAGCATCAGGGCCGGTGGGGCCAACGTCCTGACTTTC
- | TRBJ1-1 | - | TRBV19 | CASSTPRANTEAFF | TGTGCCAGTAGTACCCCCAGGGCGAACACTGAAGCTTTCTTT
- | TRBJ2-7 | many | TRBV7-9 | CASSFRGYEQYF | TGTGCCAGCAGCTTCAGGGGCTACGAGCAGTACTTC
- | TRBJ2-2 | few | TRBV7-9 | CASSRASTGELFF | TGTGCCAGCAGCAGAGCTAGCACCGGGGAGCTGTTTTTT
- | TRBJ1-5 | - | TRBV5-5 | CASSLWQSRNQPQHF | TGTGCCAGCAGCTTGTGGCAGAGCCGGAATCAGCCCCAGCATTTT
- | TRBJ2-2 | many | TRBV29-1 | CSGYLRGTGELFF | TGCAGCGGGTACCTCAGGGGAACCGGGGAGCTGTTTTTT
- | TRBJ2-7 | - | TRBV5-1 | CASSLDELQGIEYF | TGCGCCAGCAGCTTGGATGAATTACAGGGAATCGAGTACTTC
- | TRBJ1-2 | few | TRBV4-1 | CASSQVWDTSNYGYTF | TGCGCCAGCAGCCAAGTTTGGGACACATCTAACTATGGCTACACCTTC